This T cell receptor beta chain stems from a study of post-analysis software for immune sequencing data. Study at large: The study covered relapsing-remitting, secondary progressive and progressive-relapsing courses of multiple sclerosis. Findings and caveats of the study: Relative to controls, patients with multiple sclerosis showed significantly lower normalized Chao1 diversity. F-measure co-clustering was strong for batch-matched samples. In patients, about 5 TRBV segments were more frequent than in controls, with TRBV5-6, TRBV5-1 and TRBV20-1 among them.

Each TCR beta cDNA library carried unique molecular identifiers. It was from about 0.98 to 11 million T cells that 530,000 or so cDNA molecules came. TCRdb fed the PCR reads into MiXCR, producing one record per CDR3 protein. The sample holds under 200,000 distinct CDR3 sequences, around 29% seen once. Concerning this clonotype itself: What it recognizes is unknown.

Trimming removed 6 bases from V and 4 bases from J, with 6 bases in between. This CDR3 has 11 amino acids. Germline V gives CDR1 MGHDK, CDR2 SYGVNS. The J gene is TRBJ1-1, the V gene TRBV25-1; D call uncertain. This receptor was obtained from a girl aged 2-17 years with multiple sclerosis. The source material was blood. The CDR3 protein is CASRKATEAFF. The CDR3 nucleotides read TGTGCCAGCAGAAAGGCCACTGAAGCTTTCTTT.